This is a list of T cell receptor beta chains from one sample in a study of T cells in narcolepsy. TCRdb's copy holds only in-frame clones and misses some; the assay was immunoSEQ multiplex PCR. The table records tens of thousands of clones, approximately 88% of them present only once. Source material: CD45RA- memory CD4+ T cells from PBMCs. These receptors were collected from a human donor with narcolepsy. Both conserved end residues are part of each CDR3. The D gene is left open where the match is weak. Some rows have no size entry. The others give once, few or many, or a class for an expanded clone.

J gene	V gene	clone size	D gene	CDR3 protein	CDR3 DNA
TRBJ2-2	TRBV30	NA	TRBD2	CAWRAGGPHGELFF	TGTGCCTGGAGAGCGGGAGGGCCCCACGGGGAGCTGTTTTTT
TRBJ1-1	TRBV28	few	NA	CASETSRAKEAFF	TGTGCCAGCGAAACGTCACGGGCCAAAGAAGCTTTCTTT
TRBJ2-5	TRBV6-5	NA	TRBD2	CASRASGQETQYF	TGTGCCAGCAGGGCTAGCGGACAAGAGACCCAGTACTTC
TRBJ2-2	TRBV7-3	NA	NA	CASSPRAPPGELFF	TGTGCCAGCAGCCCCCGGGCCCCACCCGGGGAGCTGTTTTTT
TRBJ2-4	TRBV19	NA	NA	CASRPGQENIQYF	TGTGCCAGTAGGCCGGGACAAGAAAACATTCAGTACTTC
TRBJ2-1	TRBV6-5	NA	TRBD1	CASSYSGTGLLDEQFF	TGTGCCAGCAGTTATTCCGGGACAGGGTTGTTGGATGAGCAGTTCTTC
TRBJ2-5	TRBV5-8	NA	NA	CASSLGPQETQYF	TGTGCCAGCAGCTTGGGACCGCAAGAGACCCAGTACTTC
TRBJ2-3	TRBV5-1	NA	TRBD2	CASSQTSGRPLDTQYF	TGCGCCAGCAGCCAGACTAGCGGGAGGCCGTTGGATACGCAGTATTTT
TRBJ2-5	TRBV29-1	NA	NA	CSVDPGGVTETQYF	TGCAGCGTTGACCCGGGCGGGGTTACGGAGACCCAGTACTTC
TRBJ2-1	TRBV18	NA	NA	CASSLLLDPPNEQFF	TGTGCCAGCTCTCTATTATTGGACCCACCTAATGAGCAGTTCTTC
TRBJ2-7	TRBV7-4	NA	NA	CASSFRARHTVQYF	TGTGCCAGCAGCTTTAGGGCCCGCCATACAGTGCAGTACTTC
TRBJ2-1	TRBV28	NA	NA	CASSLNFPQGDITNEQFF	TGTGCCAGCAGTTTAAACTTTCCCCAGGGAGACATTACGAATGAGCAGTTCTTC
TRBJ2-4	TRBV6-5	NA	NA	CASRGESGKNIQYF	TGTGCCAGCAGGGGGGAATCCGGCAAAAACATTCAGTACTTC
TRBJ2-2	TRBV18	NA	NA	CASSPQGDTGELFF	TGTGCCAGCTCACCACAGGGGGACACCGGGGAGCTGTTTTTT
TRBJ2-1	TRBV5-4	few	TRBD2	CASSLGAGGFEQFF	TGTGCCAGCAGCTTGGGCGCGGGAGGGTTTGAGCAGTTCTTC
TRBJ2-5	TRBV27	NA	TRBD1	CASKGAETQYF	TGTGCCAGCAAGGGGGCAGAGACCCAGTACTTC
TRBJ2-1	TRBV5-4	NA	TRBD2	CASSFTSLAGGSAYNEQFF	TGTGCCAGCAGCTTTACTTCTCTAGCGGGGGGGTCTGCCTACAATGAGCAGTTCTTC
TRBJ2-5	TRBV19	NA	NA	CASSRAYQETQYF	TGTGCCAGTAGTAGGGCCTACCAAGAGACCCAGTACTTC
TRBJ2-3	TRBV9	NA	NA	CASSVELLTDTQYF	TGTGCCAGCAGCGTAGAACTCCTCACAGATACGCAGTATTTT
TRBJ2-7	TRBV6-6	NA	NA	CASSYSIFQKEQYF	TGTGCCAGCAGTTACTCGATCTTTCAAAAAGAGCAGTACTTC
TRBJ2-7	TRBV11-2	NA	TRBD1	CASSLGQGRLYEQYF	TGTGCCAGCAGCTTGGGACAGGGGAGGCTCTACGAGCAGTACTTC
TRBJ1-1	TRBV28	NA	NA	CASSSPGAQMNTEAFF	TGTGCCAGCAGTTCCCCGGGGGCGCAAATGAACACTGAAGCTTTCTTT
TRBJ2-3	TRBV4-1	NA	TRBD2	CASSQGGGADTQYF	TGCGCCAGCAGCCAAGGCGGGGGAGCGGATACGCAGTATTTT
TRBJ2-5	TRBV27	NA	NA	CASSGTPERTQYF	TGTGCCAGCAGTGGGACTCCCGAACGCACCCAGTACTTC
TRBJ2-7	TRBV7-8	once	TRBD2	CASSLGGASGEQYF	TGTGCCAGCAGCCTCGGGGGGGCATCGGGCGAGCAGTACTTC
TRBJ2-7	TRBV11-3	NA	NA	CASTKTRGNEQYF	TGTGCCAGCACCAAAACCCGGGGGAACGAGCAGTACTTC
TRBJ1-2	TRBV29-1	NA	NA	CSVGGSGLYGYTF	TGCAGCGTTGGGGGGTCGGGACTCTATGGCTACACCTTC
TRBJ2-2	TRBV6-1	NA	TRBD2	CASNVAGVAGELFF	TGTGCCAGCAACGTAGCGGGAGTAGCCGGGGAGCTGTTTTTT
TRBJ1-4	TRBV7-9	few	NA	CASSLGHVNEKLFF	TGTGCCAGCAGCTTAGGGCATGTGAATGAAAAACTGTTTTTT
TRBJ2-7	TRBV19	NA	TRBD2	CATGTRTYEQYF	TGTGCCACCGGGACTAGGACGTACGAGCAGTACTTC
TRBJ2-5	TRBV6-6	NA	NA	CASSYDPGRETQYF	TGTGCCAGCAGTTACGACCCCGGTCGGGAGACCCAGTACTTC
TRBJ1-6	TRBV16	NA	NA	CASSANGSPLHF	TGTGCCAGCAGCGCTAACGGTTCACCCCTCCACTTT
TRBJ2-5	TRBV2	NA	NA	CASSVSGQYQETQYF	TGTGCCAGCAGTGTAAGCGGGCAATACCAAGAGACCCAGTACTTC
TRBJ1-1	TRBV7-2	NA	NA	CASSLRADKNTEAFF	TGTGCCAGCAGCTTACGGGCAGATAAGAACACTGAAGCTTTCTTT
TRBJ2-7	TRBV19	NA	TRBD1	CASSKDRGRAYEQYF	TGTGCCAGTAGTAAAGACAGGGGGCGAGCCTACGAGCAGTACTTC
TRBJ2-1	TRBV28	NA	NA	CASSVPVAYNEQFF	TGTGCCAGCAGTGTCCCGGTAGCCTACAATGAGCAGTTCTTC
TRBJ1-2	TRBV15	NA	NA	CATSLTGDSNYGYTF	TGTGCCACCAGCCTCACTGGGGACTCTAACTATGGCTACACCTTC
TRBJ1-1	TRBV11-3	NA	NA	CASSHYREGYTEAFF	TGTGCCAGCAGCCACTACCGTGAGGGGTACACTGAAGCTTTCTTT
TRBJ1-5	TRBV10-3	NA	NA	CAISRDGNQPQHF	TGTGCCATCAGCAGAGACGGCAATCAGCCCCAGCATTTT
TRBJ2-7	TRBV6-1	once	TRBD1	CASSEGRRQGGEQYF	TGTGCCAGCAGTGAAGGACGGAGACAGGGGGGAGAGCAGTACTTC
TRBJ2-1	TRBV27	NA	TRBD2	CASRTGTSGIKQFF	TGTGCCAGCAGGACCGGGACTAGCGGAATAAAGCAGTTCTTC
TRBJ2-7	TRBV5-1	NA	TRBD1	CASSVRPGQGISYEQYF	TGCGCCAGCAGCGTCAGGCCGGGACAGGGGATCTCCTACGAGCAGTACTTC
TRBJ2-7	TRBV5-6	NA	NA	CASSLGTGGRGYEQYF	TGTGCCAGCAGCTTGGGGACCGGGGGGCGGGGGTACGAGCAGTACTTC
TRBJ1-5	TRBV6-1	few	NA	CASSEAWSRVQPQHF	TGTGCCAGCAGTGAAGCTTGGTCGAGGGTCCAGCCCCAGCATTTT
TRBJ1-5	TRBV19	NA	NA	CASRVQQGGQPQHF	TGTGCCAGTAGAGTACAACAGGGCGGACAGCCCCAGCATTTT
TRBJ1-2	TRBV5-6	NA	TRBD1	CASSFLGPGQEGRYTF	TGTGCCAGCAGCTTTCTTGGGCCGGGACAGGAAGGTCGCTACACCTTC
TRBJ2-5	TRBV2	NA	TRBD2	CARGASGRAETQYF	TGTGCCAGGGGGGCTAGCGGGAGGGCAGAGACCCAGTACTTC
TRBJ1-1	TRBV5-1	NA	NA	CASSRVQTSGVTEAFF	TGCGCCAGCAGTAGGGTACAGACCTCTGGGGTCACTGAAGCTTTCTTT
TRBJ1-2	TRBV5-1	NA	NA	CASSLDQAGAYGYTF	TGCGCCAGCAGCTTGGATCAGGCAGGGGCTTATGGCTACACCTTC
TRBJ1-4	TRBV15	once	NA	CATSRDQQGTNEKLFF	TGTGCCACCAGCAGAGACCAACAGGGCACTAATGAAAAACTGTTTTTT
TRBJ1-1	TRBV6-1	NA	TRBD1	CASSEGLGQAFF	TGTGCCAGCAGTGAAGGTTTGGGACAGGCTTTCTTT
TRBJ2-3	TRBV5-1	NA	TRBD2	CASSLGLAGKGTQYF	TGCGCCAGCAGCTTGGGACTAGCGGGAAAGGGTACGCAGTATTTT
TRBJ2-5	TRBV4-3	NA	NA	CASSRLRAQETQYF	TGCGCCAGCAGCCGCCTCCGGGCTCAAGAGACCCAGTACTTC
TRBJ2-2	TRBV25-1	NA	TRBD2	CASSAWREVGELFF	TGTGCCAGCAGTGCATGGCGGGAGGTCGGGGAGCTGTTTTTT
TRBJ2-2	TRBV6-6	few	NA	CASSHPTGSTGELFF	TGTGCCAGCAGCCACCCTACGGGGAGCACCGGGGAGCTGTTTTTT
TRBJ2-5	TRBV6-6	NA	TRBD1	CASSRPQGASETQYF	TGTGCCAGCAGTCGCCCACAGGGGGCTAGTGAGACCCAGTACTTC
TRBJ2-3	TRBV30	NA	NA	CAWSPGTDTQYF	TGTGCCTGGAGTCCAGGGACAGATACGCAGTATTTT
TRBJ2-2	TRBV19	NA	NA	CASRGASTGELFF	TGTGCCAGTAGAGGGGCTTCGACCGGGGAGCTGTTTTTT
TRBJ2-1	TRBV11-2	few	TRBD2	CASSLEGTSTYNEQFF	TGTGCCAGCAGCTTGGAGGGGACTAGCACCTACAATGAGCAGTTCTTC